This T cell receptor (beta chain) was sequenced in a study of T cell repertoires in cytomegalovirus infection. Study details: Both CMV infection and a matching HLA type were indicated by public TCR beta signatures. Findings and limits, study-wide: Identification of carriers of CMV plus the relevant HLA was achieved through cumulative public TCR beta family frequency. What dominated the ex vivo response were HLA-C-restricted CMV-specific TCR beta clonotypes.

In TCRdb, the reads were re-called with MiXCR into one record per CDR3 protein. Of about 680,000 distinct CDR3 sequences in the sample, less than 25% are singletons; the top ten hold 8%. V was trimmed by 4 bases and J by 0 bases, leaving 10 bases between them. CDR3 length: 15 residues. Germline V gene sequence: CDR1 SGHVS, CDR2 FNYEAQ. This clonotype was counted at least ten times. Its antigen is currently unknown. The sequenced sample consisted of CD8+ T cells from PBMCs. The chain recombines TRBV7-6 with TRBJ1-5; D might be TRBD1 (6 bases). The receptor's source is a human donor in good health (CMV status not recorded). Some clones in this sample may be carry-over from other donors' samples. The CDR3 bases are TGTGCCAGCAGCTCGGACAGCTATAGCAATCAGCCCCAGCATTTT. Protein sequence: CASSSDSYSNQPQHF.